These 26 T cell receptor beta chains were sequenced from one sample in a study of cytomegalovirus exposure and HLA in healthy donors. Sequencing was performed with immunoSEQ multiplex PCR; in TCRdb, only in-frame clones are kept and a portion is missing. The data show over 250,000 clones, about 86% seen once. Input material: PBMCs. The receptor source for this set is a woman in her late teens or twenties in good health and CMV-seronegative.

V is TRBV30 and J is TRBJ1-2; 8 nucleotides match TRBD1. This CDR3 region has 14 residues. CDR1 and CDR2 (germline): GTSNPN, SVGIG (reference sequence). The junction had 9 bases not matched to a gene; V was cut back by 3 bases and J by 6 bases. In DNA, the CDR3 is TGTGCCTGGAGGACACAGGGGGGATCGGATGGCTACACCTTC. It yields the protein CAWRTQGGSDGYTF.

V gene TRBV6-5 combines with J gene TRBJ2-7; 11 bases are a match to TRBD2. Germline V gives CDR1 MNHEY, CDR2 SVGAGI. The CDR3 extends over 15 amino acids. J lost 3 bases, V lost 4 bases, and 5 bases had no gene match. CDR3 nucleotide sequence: TGTGCCAGCAGTTTCAGGCTAGCGGGGGGCTACGAGCAGTACTTC. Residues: CASSFRLAGGYEQYF.

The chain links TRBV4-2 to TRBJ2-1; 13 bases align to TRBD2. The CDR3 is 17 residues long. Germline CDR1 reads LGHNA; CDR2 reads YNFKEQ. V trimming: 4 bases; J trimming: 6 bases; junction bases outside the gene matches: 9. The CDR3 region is CASSRGLAGAEGNEQFF. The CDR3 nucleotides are TGTGCCAGCAGCCGAGGACTAGCGGGAGCAGAGGGCAATGAGCAGTTCTTC.

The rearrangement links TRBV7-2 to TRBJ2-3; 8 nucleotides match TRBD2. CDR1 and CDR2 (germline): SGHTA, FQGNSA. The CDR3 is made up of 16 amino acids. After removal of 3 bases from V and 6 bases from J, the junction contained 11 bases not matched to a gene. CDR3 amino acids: CASSLDPASGSDTQYF. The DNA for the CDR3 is TGTGCCAGCAGCTTGGATCCGGCTAGCGGGTCCGATACGCAGTATTTT.

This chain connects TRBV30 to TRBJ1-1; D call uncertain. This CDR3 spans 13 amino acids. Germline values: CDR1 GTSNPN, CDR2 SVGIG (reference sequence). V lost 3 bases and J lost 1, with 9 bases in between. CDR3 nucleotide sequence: TGTGCCTGGAGCGAGAATAGGAACACTGAAGCTTTCTTT. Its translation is CAWSENRNTEAFF.

The CDR3 sequence: CASSQSGVSPLHF. CDR3 in DNA: TGCGCCAGCAGCCAGAGCGGGGTTTCACCCCTCCACTTT. This chain links TRBV4-3 with TRBJ1-6, with D unclear. With 3 bases removed from V and 9 bases from J, the gap between germline ends came to 9 bases. The CDR3 is made up of 13 amino acids. From germline, CDR1 is LGHNA and CDR2 YSLEER.

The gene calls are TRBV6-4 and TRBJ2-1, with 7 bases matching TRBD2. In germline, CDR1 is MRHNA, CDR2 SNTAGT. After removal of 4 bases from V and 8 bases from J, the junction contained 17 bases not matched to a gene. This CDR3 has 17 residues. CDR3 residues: CASSVPRVTGLTDEQFF. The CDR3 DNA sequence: TGTGCCAGCAGTGTTCCCCGGGTGACGGGACTAACGGATGAGCAGTTCTTC.

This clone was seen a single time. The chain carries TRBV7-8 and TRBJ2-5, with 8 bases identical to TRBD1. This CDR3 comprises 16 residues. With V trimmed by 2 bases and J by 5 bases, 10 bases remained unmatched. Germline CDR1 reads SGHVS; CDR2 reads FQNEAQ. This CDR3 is CASSLIQGAFRETQYF. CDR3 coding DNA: TGTGCCAGCAGCTTAATCCAGGGGGCTTTTCGGGAGACCCAGTACTTC.

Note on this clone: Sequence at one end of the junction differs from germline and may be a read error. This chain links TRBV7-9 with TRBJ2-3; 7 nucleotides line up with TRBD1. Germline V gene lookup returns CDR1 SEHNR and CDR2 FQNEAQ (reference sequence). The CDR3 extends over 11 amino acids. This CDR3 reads CASSVRDRCNF. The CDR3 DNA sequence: TGTGCCAGCAGCGTCCGGGACAGATGCAATTTT.

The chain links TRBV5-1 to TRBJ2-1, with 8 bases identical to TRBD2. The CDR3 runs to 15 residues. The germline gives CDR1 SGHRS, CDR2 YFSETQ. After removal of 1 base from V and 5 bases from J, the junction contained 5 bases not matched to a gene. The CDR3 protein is CASSLSSGYHNEQFF. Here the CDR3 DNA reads TGCGCCAGCAGCTTGTCTAGCGGGTACCACAATGAGCAGTTCTTC.

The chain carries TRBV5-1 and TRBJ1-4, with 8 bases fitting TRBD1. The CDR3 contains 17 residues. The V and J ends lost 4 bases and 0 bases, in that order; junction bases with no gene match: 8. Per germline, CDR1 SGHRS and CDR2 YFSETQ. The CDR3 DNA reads TGCGCCAGCAGCGGGGGACAGGCTGGACCAACTAATGAAAAACTGTTTTTT. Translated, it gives CASSGGQAGPTNEKLFF. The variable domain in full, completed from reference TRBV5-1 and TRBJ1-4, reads KAGVTQTPRYLIKTRGQQVTLSCSPISGHRSVSWYQQTPGQGLQFLFEYFSETQRNKGNFPGRFSGRQFSNSRSEMNVSTLELGDSALYLCASSGGQAGPTNEKLFFGSGTQLSVL.

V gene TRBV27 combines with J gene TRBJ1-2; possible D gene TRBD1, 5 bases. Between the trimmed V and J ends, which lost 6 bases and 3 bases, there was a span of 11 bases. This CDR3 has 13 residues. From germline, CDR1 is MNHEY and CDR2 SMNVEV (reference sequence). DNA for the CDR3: TGTGCCAGCAGACTTACGGGGGACTATGGCTACACCTTC. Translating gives CASRLTGDYGYTF.

CDR3 amino acids: CASSVWDRGQDEQYF. The CDR3 nucleotides read TGTGCCAGCAGTGTATGGGACAGGGGGCAGGACGAGCAGTACTTC. The V call is TRBV6-1, the J call TRBJ2-7, with TRBD1 identical over 12 bases. After removal of 4 bases from V and 5 bases from J, the junction contained 6 bases not matched to a gene. The CDR3 runs to 15 residues. Germline CDR1 MNHNS, CDR2 SASEGT.

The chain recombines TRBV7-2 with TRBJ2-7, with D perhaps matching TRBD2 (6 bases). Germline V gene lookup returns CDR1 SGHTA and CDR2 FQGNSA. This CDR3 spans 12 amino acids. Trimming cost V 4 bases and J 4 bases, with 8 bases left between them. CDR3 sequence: CASSSTRYEQYF. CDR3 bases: TGTGCCAGCAGCTCGACTAGATACGAGCAGTACTTC.

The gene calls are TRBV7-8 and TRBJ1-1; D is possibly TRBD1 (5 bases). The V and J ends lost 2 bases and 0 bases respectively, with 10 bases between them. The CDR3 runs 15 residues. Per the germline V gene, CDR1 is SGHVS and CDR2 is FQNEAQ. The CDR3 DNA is TGTGCCAGCAGCTTAACGCAGGGATTGAACACTGAAGCTTTCTTT. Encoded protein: CASSLTQGLNTEAFF.

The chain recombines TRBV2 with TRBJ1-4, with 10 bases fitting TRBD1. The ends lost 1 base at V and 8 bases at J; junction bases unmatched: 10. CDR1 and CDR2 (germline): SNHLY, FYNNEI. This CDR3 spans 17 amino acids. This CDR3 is CASSEGGQGHFWEKLFF. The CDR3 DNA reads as TGTGCCAGCAGTGAAGGGGGACAGGGGCACTTTTGGGAAAAACTGTTTTTT.

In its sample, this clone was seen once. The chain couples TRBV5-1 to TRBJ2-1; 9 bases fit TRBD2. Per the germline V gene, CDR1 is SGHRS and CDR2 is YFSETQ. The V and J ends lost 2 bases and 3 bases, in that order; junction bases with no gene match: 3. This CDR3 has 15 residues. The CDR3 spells CASSFIAGDYNEQFF. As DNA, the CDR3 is TGCGCCAGCAGCTTCATAGCGGGAGACTACAATGAGCAGTTCTTC.

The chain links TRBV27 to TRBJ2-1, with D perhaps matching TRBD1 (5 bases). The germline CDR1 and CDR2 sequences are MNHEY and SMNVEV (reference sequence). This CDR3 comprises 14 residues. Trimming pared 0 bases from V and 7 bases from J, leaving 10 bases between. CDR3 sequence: CASSLSDSGNEQFF. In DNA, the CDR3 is TGTGCCAGCAGTTTATCAGACAGTGGGAATGAGCAGTTCTTC.

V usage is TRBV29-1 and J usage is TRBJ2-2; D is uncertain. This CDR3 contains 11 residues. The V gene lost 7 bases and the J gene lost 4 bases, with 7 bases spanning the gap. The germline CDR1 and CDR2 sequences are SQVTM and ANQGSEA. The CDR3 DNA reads TGCAGCGGCCGCGTCACCGGGGAGCTGTTTTTT. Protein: CSGRVTGELFF.

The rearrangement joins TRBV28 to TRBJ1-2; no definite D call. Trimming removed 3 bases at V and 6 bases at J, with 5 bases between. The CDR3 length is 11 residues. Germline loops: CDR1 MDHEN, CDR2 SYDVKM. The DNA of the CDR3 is TGTGCCAGCAGTTTTCGGGATGGCTACACCTTC. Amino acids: CASSFRDGYTF.

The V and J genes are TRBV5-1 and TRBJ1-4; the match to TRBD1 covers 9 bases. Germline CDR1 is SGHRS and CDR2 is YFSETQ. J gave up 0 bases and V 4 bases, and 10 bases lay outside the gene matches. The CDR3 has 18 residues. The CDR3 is CASSEGRTGATTNEKLFF. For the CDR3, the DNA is TGCGCCAGCAGCGAAGGACGGACAGGGGCCACAACTAATGAAAAACTGTTTTTT.

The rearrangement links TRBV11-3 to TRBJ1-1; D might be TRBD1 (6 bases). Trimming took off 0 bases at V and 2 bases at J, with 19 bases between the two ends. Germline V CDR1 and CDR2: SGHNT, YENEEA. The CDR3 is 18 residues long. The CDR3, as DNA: TGTGCCAGCAGCTTAGAGGGAGTTCTGGGACAACAAAACACTGAAGCTTTCTTT. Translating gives CASSLEGVLGQQNTEAFF.

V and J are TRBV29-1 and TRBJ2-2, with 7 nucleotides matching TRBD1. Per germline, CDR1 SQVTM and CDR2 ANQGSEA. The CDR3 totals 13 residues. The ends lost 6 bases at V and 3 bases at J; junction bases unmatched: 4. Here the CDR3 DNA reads TGCAGCGTCTCAGGGGGAGACACCGGGGAGCTGTTTTTT. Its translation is CSVSGGDTGELFF.

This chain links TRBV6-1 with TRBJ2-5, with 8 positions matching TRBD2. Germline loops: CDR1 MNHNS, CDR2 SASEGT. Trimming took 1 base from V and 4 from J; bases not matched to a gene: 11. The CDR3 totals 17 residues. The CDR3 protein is CASSEEIFGRERETQYF. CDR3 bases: TGTGCCAGCAGTGAAGAGATCTTCGGGAGGGAGAGAGAGACCCAGTACTTC.

In nucleotides, the CDR3 is TGTGCCAGCAGTAGGACTAGAGAGTACGAGCAGTACTTC. This codes for CASSRTREYEQYF. The rearrangement uses TRBV27 and TRBJ2-7; 7 bases match TRBD2. Germline V gene data show CDR1 as MNHEY and CDR2 as SMNVEV (reference sequence). This CDR3 has 13 amino acids. V shed 5 bases and J 4 bases; nucleotides not matched to a gene: 5.

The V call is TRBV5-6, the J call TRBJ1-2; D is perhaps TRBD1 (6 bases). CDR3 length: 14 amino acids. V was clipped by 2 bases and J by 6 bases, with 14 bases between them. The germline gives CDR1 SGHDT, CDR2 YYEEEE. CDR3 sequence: CASSFGQPLDGYTF. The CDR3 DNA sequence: TGTGCCAGCAGCTTTGGACAGCCCCTCGATGGCTACACCTTC.